Listed below are T cell receptor beta chains from one sample, sequenced in a study of shared clonotypes between healthy human individuals. Profiled with immunoSEQ multiplex PCR; TCRdb holds only in-frame clones, not every one. Of tens of thousands of clones listed, around 57% are singletons. Specimen: memory CD8+ T cells sorted from blood. Source of these receptors: a man under 40 in good health. Both conserved end residues are part of each CDR3. The D gene is left open where the match is weak. Part of the rows lack a size; the others show once, few, many or a class for expanded clones.

V gene	clone size	J gene	D gene	CDR3 protein	CDR3 DNA
TRBV27	-	TRBJ1-4	TRBD1	CASSLSLRTGIGEKLFF	TGTGCCAGCAGTTTATCCCTCCGGACAGGGATAGGTGAAAAACTGTTTTTT
TRBV2	-	TRBJ1-2	-	CASSRQASGGYTF	TGTGCCAGCAGTCGACAGGCCTCAGGGGGCTACACCTTC
TRBV6-4	-	TRBJ2-3	-	CASSSGLGADTQYF	TGTGCCAGCAGCAGCGGGCTAGGGGCAGATACGCAGTATTTT
TRBV7-9	few	TRBJ2-1	TRBD1	CASSLAPGQGYNEQFF	TGTGCCAGCAGCTTAGCACCGGGACAGGGCTACAATGAGCAGTTCTTC
TRBV25-1	many	TRBJ2-3	TRBD2	CASSEGRDQYF	TGTGCCAGCAGCGAAGGGAGGGATCAATATTTT
TRBV9	-	TRBJ2-7	TRBD2	CASSVRGLAGVEQYF	TGTGCCAGCAGCGTAAGGGGACTAGCGGGAGTCGAGCAGTACTTC
TRBV6-5	-	TRBJ2-1	TRBD1	CASSPGTGGYQQFF	TGTGCCAGCAGTCCCGGGACAGGGGGATATCAGCAGTTCTTC
TRBV27	-	TRBJ2-1	TRBD2	CASSLGVTGGDEQFF	TGTGCCAGCAGTTTAGGTGTCACGGGGGGTGATGAGCAGTTCTTC
TRBV11-2	many	TRBJ2-7	-	CASSPGGPYEQYF	TGTGCCAGCAGCCCCGGGGGCCCCTACGAGCAGTACTTC
TRBV7-9	-	TRBJ2-7	-	CASSSGTSSYEQYF	TGTGCCAGCAGCTCCGGGACAAGCTCCTACGAGCAGTACTTC
TRBV7-9	-	TRBJ2-1	-	CASSLDGPRGAYNEQFF	TGTGCCAGCAGCTTAGATGGGCCGAGGGGTGCCTACAATGAGCAGTTCTTC
TRBV5-1	-	TRBJ2-3	TRBD1	CASSLVWDRGTDTQYF	TGCGCCAGCAGCTTGGTCTGGGACAGGGGCACAGATACGCAGTATTTT
TRBV28	-	TRBJ2-3	-	CASSFGRSTDTQYF	TGTGCCAGCAGTTTTGGGCGGAGCACAGATACGCAGTATTTT
TRBV4-1	-	TRBJ1-1	-	CASSQDFNSKVAEAFF	TGCGCCAGCAGCCAAGATTTCAACAGTAAGGTGGCTGAAGCTTTCTTT
TRBV9	-	TRBJ2-3	TRBD1	CASSPHGQGVIDTQYF	TGTGCCAGCAGCCCCCACGGACAGGGGGTGATAGATACGCAGTATTTT
TRBV25-1	-	TRBJ2-2	-	CASSELAGELFF	TGTGCCAGCAGTGAATTGGCCGGGGAGCTGTTTTTT
TRBV7-9	-	TRBJ1-4	TRBD1	CASSLVGAGGEKLFF	TGTGCCAGCAGCTTGGTTGGGGCAGGGGGCGAAAAACTGTTTTTT
TRBV7-6	few	TRBJ2-1	TRBD2	CATRGGLAGANYNEQFF	TGTGCCACCAGGGGTGGGCTAGCGGGAGCAAATTACAATGAGCAGTTCTTC
TRBV4-1	-	TRBJ2-1	-	CASSPLTTGTYNEQFF	TGCGCCAGCAGCCCCTTAACGACTGGGACCTACAATGAGCAGTTCTTC
TRBV29-1	medium-sized	TRBJ1-4	TRBD1	CSVNTGQGEKLFF	TGCAGCGTTAACACGGGACAGGGGGAAAAACTGTTTTTT
TRBV11-2	-	TRBJ2-7	TRBD1	CASSLAMDRGYAYEQYF	TGTGCCAGCAGCTTAGCCATGGACAGGGGCTATGCCTACGAGCAGTACTTC
TRBV12-5	few	TRBJ2-1	-	CASGLVLGGSMDNEQFF	TGTGCTAGTGGTTTGGTACTTGGGGGCAGTATGGACAATGAGCAGTTCTTC
TRBV6-1	many	TRBJ1-1	-	CASSENGGHADEAFF	TGTGCCAGCAGTGAAAACGGGGGGCACGCCGATGAAGCTTTCTTT
TRBV9	-	TRBJ2-3	-	CASSVASGGMGDTQYF	TGTGCCAGCAGCGTAGCTTCCGGCGGGATGGGAGATACGCAGTATTTT
TRBV9	-	TRBJ1-3	-	CASTRGPGGNTIYF	TGTGCCAGCACCAGAGGACCCGGTGGAAACACCATATATTTT
TRBV5-1	-	TRBJ2-3	TRBD2	CASSSPLAGRTDTQYF	TGCGCCAGCAGCTCGCCTTTAGCGGGTCGCACAGATACGCAGTATTTT
TRBV5-4	-	TRBJ2-7	TRBD2	CASSLEGGLANYEQYF	TGTGCCAGCAGCTTGGAGGGGGGACTAGCGAACTACGAGCAGTACTTC
TRBV6-5	-	TRBJ1-1	-	CASSFGSWTEAFF	TGTGCCAGCAGTTTTGGTAGTTGGACTGAAGCTTTCTTT
TRBV25-1	-	TRBJ2-7	-	CASSLGSYEQYF	TGTGCCAGCAGCCTAGGCTCCTACGAGCAGTACTTC
TRBV29-1	-	TRBJ2-7	TRBD1	CSVAAEDRAYYEQYF	TGCAGCGTTGCTGCGGAGGACAGGGCATATTACGAGCAGTACTTC
TRBV25-1	few	TRBJ2-5	TRBD2	CASRGEGTSGTGETQYF	TGTGCCAGCAGAGGGGAAGGGACTAGCGGGACGGGTGAGACCCAGTACTTC
TRBV6-4	few	TRBJ2-7	TRBD1	CASSADRGSDEQYF	TGTGCCAGCAGTGCGGACAGGGGATCGGACGAGCAGTACTTC
TRBV11-2	-	TRBJ2-3	-	CASSLVRGAGHRTDTQYF	TGTGCCAGCAGCTTAGTTCGGGGGGCAGGGCATCGTACAGATACGCAGTATTTT
TRBV5-1	-	TRBJ2-1	-	CASRPDPSWGEQFF	TGCGCCAGCAGGCCGGACCCGTCCTGGGGTGAGCAGTTCTTC
TRBV6-5	few	TRBJ2-6	-	CASSYSSGGANVLTF	TGTGCCAGCAGTTACTCGAGTGGTGGGGCCAACGTCCTGACTTTC
TRBV6-1	once	TRBJ1-4	TRBD1	CASSTGTGSEKLFF	TGTGCCAGCTCTACCGGGACAGGGAGTGAAAAACTGTTTTTT
TRBV6-5	-	TRBJ2-7	-	CASSLKGAGYEQYF	TGTGCCAGCAGTTTAAAAGGGGCCGGGTACGAGCAGTACTTC
TRBV6-1	many	TRBJ1-2	TRBD1	CASSDTGTGGHGYTF	TGTGCCAGCAGTGATACCGGGACAGGGGGCCATGGCTACACCTTC